The clone carrying this TCR beta chain came up many times. The source of the sample is a study of HIV-infected patients and healthy controls. This CDR3 is 12 amino acids long. Germline V gives CDR1 SGHTA, CDR2 FQGNSA. V shed 5 bases and J 8 bases; nucleotides not matched to a gene: 2. TCRdb re-analysed the 5' RACE reads in MiXCR, keeping a single row per CDR3 protein. The table has around 67,000 distinct CDR3 sequences, approximately 16% seen once; the top ten hold approximately 5%. The rearrangement links TRBV7-2 to TRBJ2-3, with 9 bases matching TRBD2. The source is a human donor in good health. The specimen sequenced was CD4+ T cells from blood. The CDR3 DNA reads as TGTGCCAGCAGCCATAGCGGGGGTACGCAGTATTTT. It encodes CASSHSGGTQYF.